These 18 T cell receptor beta chains share one sample of origin, sequenced in a study of blood T cell repertoires in COVID-19. This table comes from immunoSEQ multiplex PCR, and its TCRdb copy is limited to in-frame clones, with some not included. The sample includes 200,000 to 300,000 clones, about nine tenths of them seen just once. Specimen: peripheral blood. These receptors were taken from a man aged 25 to 40 with COVID-19, enrolled during active disease.

V and J are TRBV14 and TRBJ1-2; D remains ambiguous. This CDR3 contains 14 residues. Germline CDR1 SGHDN, CDR2 FVKESK. V was cut by 0 bases and J by 2 bases, with 7 bases left in between. The CDR3 coding sequence is TGTGCCAGCAGCCAAGATACGGGAAACTATGGCTACACCTTC. Its protein is CASSQDTGNYGYTF.

The V and J genes are TRBV24-1 and TRBJ1-2; 10 nucleotides line up with TRBD1. The CDR3 runs 14 residues. The ends lost 4 bases at V and 8 bases at J; junction bases unmatched: 6. Germline V gene data show CDR1 as KGHDR and CDR2 as SFDVKD. CDR3 loop: CATSDGQGDTGYTF. CDR3 coding DNA: TGTGCCACCAGTGACGGACAGGGGGACACCGGCTACACCTTC.

The chain recombines TRBV11-2 with TRBJ2-2; no clear D. The CDR3 has 13 residues. The ends were cut back, 3 bases at V and 7 bases at J, with 9 bases in the middle. CDR1 and CDR2 (germline): SGHAT, FQNNGV. The CDR3 here is CASSFESFGELFF. The CDR3, as DNA: TGTGCCAGCAGCTTTGAGTCTTTCGGGGAGCTGTTTTTT.

The chain uses TRBV19 and TRBJ2-3; 10 bases line up with TRBD1. The germline V gene encodes CDR1 LNHDA and CDR2 SQIVND (reference sequence). This CDR3 has 16 amino acids. With V trimmed by 4 bases and J by 4 bases, 8 bases remained unmatched. CDR3 residues: CASSTLAGTGADTQYF. Here the CDR3 DNA reads TGTGCCAGTAGTACCTTGGCCGGGACAGGGGCAGATACGCAGTATTTT.

V and J are TRBV27 and TRBJ1-3, with 9 bases lining up with TRBD1. Germline trimming cut 6 bases from V and 4 bases from J; bases unmatched to any gene: 7. The germline V gene has CDR1 MNHEY and CDR2 SMNVEV (reference sequence). This CDR3 spans 15 amino acids. The CDR3 is CASSPGQGRGNTIYF. The CDR3 DNA sequence: TGTGCCAGCAGCCCGGGACAGGGACGAGGAAACACCATATATTTT.

The V gene is TRBV5-1, the J gene TRBJ1-1; TRBD1 might be the D (5 bases). Germline CDR1 SGHRS, CDR2 YFSETQ. V lost 3 bases and J 3 bases, leaving 9 bases between the germline ends. The CDR3 contains 13 residues. In DNA form, the CDR3 reads TGCGCCAGCAGCTATAAACAGGACACTGAAGCTTTCTTT. It specifies CASSYKQDTEAFF.

The rearrangement uses TRBV6-5 and TRBJ1-2, with D unclear. The CDR3 extends over 14 amino acids. Trimming removed 7 bases from V and 4 bases from J, with 16 bases in between. CDR1 MNHEY and CDR2 SVGAGI come from the germline V gene. The CDR3 nucleotides read TGTGCCAGCACCCGTACGGAGGGCAGCTATGGCTACACCTTC. Protein: CASTRTEGSYGYTF.

J is TRBJ2-5 and V is TRBV29-1; 8 positions agree with TRBD1. Germline values: CDR1 SQVTM, CDR2 ANQGSEA. V lost 0 bases and J lost 5; bases outside the gene matches: 2. The CDR3 runs to 13 residues. CDR3: CSVEDNRGETQYF. Here the CDR3 DNA reads TGCAGCGTTGAAGATAACAGGGGGGAGACCCAGTACTTC.

V is TRBV7-2 and J is TRBJ2-3; 7 bases align to TRBD2. Germline V gene lookup returns CDR1 SGHTA and CDR2 FQGNSA. Unmatched junction bases numbered 4, after V lost 5 bases and J lost 2 bases. This CDR3 spans 14 amino acids. Written as DNA, the CDR3 is TGTGCCAGCAGCCCCAGCGGGAACACAGATACGCAGTATTTT. It codes for CASSPSGNTDTQYF.

V gene TRBV9 combines with J gene TRBJ2-1; 12 nucleotides align to TRBD2. Trimming took 4 bases from V and 3 from J; bases not matched to a gene: 20. Germline V gene lookup returns CDR1 SGDLS and CDR2 YYNGEE. The CDR3 covers 21 residues. Here the CDR3 reads CASSLRIGASGGAGFYNEQFF. As DNA, the CDR3 is TGTGCCAGCAGCCTCCGGATCGGGGCTAGCGGGGGGGCCGGGTTCTACAATGAGCAGTTCTTC.

V gene TRBV19 combines with J gene TRBJ1-2, with 10 bases matching TRBD1. The germline V gene has CDR1 LNHDA and CDR2 SQIVND (reference sequence). V trimming: 3 bases; J trimming: 7 bases; junction bases outside the gene matches: 8. This CDR3 comprises 15 residues. The DNA of the CDR3 is TGTGCCAGTAGTATTGATGGGACAGGGGATATTGGCTACACCTTC. It codes for CASSIDGTGDIGYTF.

The V gene is TRBV5-3, the J gene TRBJ1-6; 8 bases fit TRBD1. TRBV5-3 is labeled an ORF, and its function is uncertain. With V trimmed by 6 bases and J by 5 bases, 19 bases remained unmatched. The CDR3 sequence is 19 residues long. CDR3 DNA: TGTGCCAGAATTTCAGTCCGAGGGGACAGGTTTGGGGATAATTCACCCCTCCACTTT. This encodes CARISVRGDRFGDNSPLHF.

The J gene is TRBJ2-2, the V gene TRBV5-1; 8 bases are shared with TRBD1. The CDR3 covers 14 residues. Per germline, CDR1 SGHRS and CDR2 YFSETQ. The junction had 7 bases not matched to a gene; V was cut back by 6 bases and J by 6 bases. The CDR3 reads CASTSGTGPGELFF. The CDR3 DNA follows: TGCGCCAGCACATCCGGGACAGGACCCGGGGAGCTGTTTTTT.

V usage is TRBV21-1 and J usage is TRBJ1-3. TRBV21-1 constitutes a pseudogene. The CDR3 covers 14 residues. CDR3 DNA sequence: TGTGCCAGCAGCAAAGGTCGGTCTGGAAACACCATATATTTT. Its translation: CASSKGRSGNTIYF.

The V gene is TRBV27, the J gene TRBJ1-1, with a tentative D call TRBD1 (5 bases). The CDR3 spans 14 residues. From germline, CDR1 is MNHEY and CDR2 SMNVEV (reference sequence). Trimming cost V 5 bases and J 0 bases, with 10 bases left between them. This CDR3 reads CASSITTVNTEAFF. The DNA for the CDR3 is TGTGCCAGCAGTATAACGACAGTGAACACTGAAGCTTTCTTT.

This chain links TRBV30 with TRBJ2-3; 10 nucleotides match TRBD2. In germline, CDR1 is GTSNPN, CDR2 SVGIG (reference sequence). V dropped 0 bases and J dropped 2; count of bases not matched to a gene: 5. This CDR3 spans 16 amino acids. This chain's CDR3 is CAWSVVSGGFTDTQYF. The CDR3 region has the DNA TGTGCCTGGAGTGTTGTTAGCGGGGGGTTCACAGATACGCAGTATTTT.

J is TRBJ1-2 and V is TRBV30, with D possibly matching TRBD1 (6 bases). Germline-derived CDR1 and CDR2 are GTSNPN and SVGIG (reference sequence). The CDR3 contains 15 residues. The V end was cut by 0 bases, the J end by 4 bases, with 15 bases between. The CDR3 loop is CAWSVLLDSGYGYTF. CDR3 sequence (DNA): TGTGCCTGGAGTGTACTGTTGGACAGTGGCTATGGCTACACCTTC.

J is TRBJ2-2 and V is TRBV19; D remains unclear. V lost 7 bases to trimming and J lost 5 bases, with 11 bases between them. CDR3 length equals 13 residues. The V gene's germline CDR1 is LNHDA and CDR2 SQIVND (reference sequence). The CDR3: CASTRPETGELFF. The CDR3 region has the DNA TGTGCCAGTACTCGGCCGGAGACCGGGGAGCTGTTTTTT.